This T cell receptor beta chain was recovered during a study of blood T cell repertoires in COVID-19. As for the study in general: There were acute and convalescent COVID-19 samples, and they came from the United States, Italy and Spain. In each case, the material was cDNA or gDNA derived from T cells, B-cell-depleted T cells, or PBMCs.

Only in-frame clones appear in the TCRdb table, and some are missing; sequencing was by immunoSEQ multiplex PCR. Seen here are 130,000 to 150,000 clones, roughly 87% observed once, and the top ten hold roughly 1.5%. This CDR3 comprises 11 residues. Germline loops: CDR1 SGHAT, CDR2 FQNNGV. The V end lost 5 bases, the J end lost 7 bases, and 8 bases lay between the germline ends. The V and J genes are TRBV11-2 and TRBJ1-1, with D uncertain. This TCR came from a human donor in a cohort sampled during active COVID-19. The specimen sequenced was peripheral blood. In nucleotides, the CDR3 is TGTGCCAGCAGCGCATACAGTGAAGCTTTCTTT. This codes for CASSAYSEAFF. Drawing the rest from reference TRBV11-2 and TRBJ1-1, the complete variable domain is EAGVAQSPRYKIIEKRQSVAFWCNPISGHATLYWYQQILGQGPKLLIQFQNNGVVDDSQLPKDRFSAERLKGVDSTLKIQPAKLEDSAVYLCASSAYSEAFFGQGTRLTVV.